The clone carrying this T cell receptor (beta chain) was detected many times. Its antigen is not identified. This entry belongs to a study of metastatic and nonmetastatic thyroid tumors. At the level of the study: The study looked at repertoires side by side in blood and in tumor or nodule tissue from malignant and benign thyroid patients. General study results and limits: Benign nodules reportedly had significantly lower TCR beta diversity than malignant thyroid tumors in blood and tumor.

Original handling: Clinicopathological groups supplied CDR3 differences that were used to build a distant-metastasis classifier for papillary thyroid cancer. Using MiXCR, TCRdb re-called clones from the PCR reads. The V and J calls come from TCRdb's annotation, not from the publication. The table lists some 22,000 clones, roughly 20% of them singletons. V lost 1 base, J lost 0 bases, and 10 bases lay in between. The CDR3 is 16 residues long. CDR1 is LNHNV, CDR2 YYDKDF, per germline (reference sequence). No treatment of any kind had been given to any patient before thyroid surgery. The chain uses TRBV15 and TRBJ1-5; possible D gene TRBD1, 5 bases. The sequencing sample was made of blood. The clonotype originates from a male donor with papillary thyroid cancer or a benign thyroid nodule (not recorded which). Some clones in this sample may be carry-over from other donors' samples. In DNA form, the CDR3 reads TGTGCCACCAGCAGAGGGGGGACCCTTAGCAATCAGCCCCAGCATTTT. Translation gives CATSRGGTLSNQPQHF. Full variable domain (remainder filled in from reference TRBV15 and TRBJ1-5): DAMVIQNPRYQVTQFGKPVTLSCSQTLNHNVMYWYQQKSSQAPKLLFHYYDKDFNNEADTPDNFQSRRPNTSFCFLDIRSPGLGDTAMYLCATSRGGTLSNQPQHFGDGTRLSIL.